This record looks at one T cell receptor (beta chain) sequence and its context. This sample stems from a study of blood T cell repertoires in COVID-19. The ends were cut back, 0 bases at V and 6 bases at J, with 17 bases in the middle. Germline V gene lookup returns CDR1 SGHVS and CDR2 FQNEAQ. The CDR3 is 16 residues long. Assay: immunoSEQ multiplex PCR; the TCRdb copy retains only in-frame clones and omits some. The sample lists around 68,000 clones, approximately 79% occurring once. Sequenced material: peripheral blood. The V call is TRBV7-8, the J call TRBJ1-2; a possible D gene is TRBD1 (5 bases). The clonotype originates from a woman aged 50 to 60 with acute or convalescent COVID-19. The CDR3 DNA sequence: TGTGCCAGCAGCTTAGCGCCGCAGGGAAGGTCCGATGGCTACACCTTC. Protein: CASSLAPQGRSDGYTF.